The 14 T cell receptor beta chains below come from one sample, sequenced in a study of cytomegalovirus exposure and HLA in healthy donors (dated by TCRdb to the late 2010s). Library construction relied on the immunoSEQ multiplex PCR assay. For the multiplex PCR, a mixture combining 60 forward primers for TCR Vbeta segments and 13 reverse primers for TCR Jbeta segments was used. TCRdb provides this immuneACCESS table in a form limited to in-frame rearrangements. Some clones are lacking; in checked studies, under half of them reflect an unresolved V gene, and why the rest are absent is not known. Recorded for this sample are about 85,000 clones; around 77% of them occurred a single time. The biggest ten clones account for about 1.9% of the sample. The specimen was PBMCs. These receptors all come from a boy between 10 and 17 years old in good health and CMV-seronegative.

This chain links TRBV19 with TRBJ1-5; D is ambiguous. V was shortened by 10 bases and J by 7 bases, with 14 bases between the two germline ends. Germline CDR1 is LNHDA and CDR2 is SQIVND (reference sequence). CDR3 length: 12 amino acids. This CDR3 is CATGPRGQPQHF. CDR3 bases: TGTGCCACGGGCCCCCGGGGACAGCCCCAGCATTTT.

This clone is a singleton in its sample. This chain uses TRBV6-5 with TRBJ1-1; D unclear. Germline assignment: CDR1 MNHEY and CDR2 SVGAGI. The CDR3 runs 14 residues. Deletions cut 0 bases from V and 1 base from J, with 6 bases between. The CDR3 DNA reads TGTGCCAGCAGTTACTCGCCGAGGAACACTGAAGCTTTCTTT. Translating gives CASSYSPRNTEAFF.

This chain connects TRBV4-3 to TRBJ1-2; a weak D match, TRBD1 (5 bases). V lost 1 base, J lost 7 bases, and 13 bases lay in between. Germline V gene sequence: CDR1 LGHNA, CDR2 YSLEER. The CDR3 has 14 amino acids. CDR3: CASSQVKGISGYTF. Written as DNA, the CDR3 is TGCGCCAGCAGCCAAGTCAAGGGGATCAGTGGCTACACCTTC.

This CDR3 is CASSHAGLAKYQETQYF. The DNA of the CDR3 is TGTGCCAGCAGCCATGCTGGACTAGCGAAATACCAAGAGACCCAGTACTTC. The V and J genes are TRBV14 and TRBJ2-5; 9 bases are a match to TRBD2. The germline V gene encodes CDR1 SGHDN and CDR2 FVKESK. The CDR3 is 17 residues long. The junction had 8 bases not matched to a gene; V was cut back by 3 bases and J by 0 bases.

V and J are TRBV7-9 and TRBJ2-7, with 7 bases matching TRBD1. CDR1 and CDR2 (germline): SEHNR, FQNEAQ (reference sequence). The CDR3 runs to 15 residues. Unmatched junction bases numbered 4, after V lost 2 bases and J lost 0 bases. The CDR3 is CASSLRGQTSYEQYF. The CDR3 coding sequence is TGTGCCAGCAGCTTAAGGGGACAGACCTCCTACGAGCAGTACTTC.

The V call is TRBV29-1, the J call TRBJ2-1; D perhaps matches TRBD2 (6 bases). In germline, CDR1 is SQVTM, CDR2 ANQGSEA. The germline V and J ends were trimmed by 0 bases and 7 bases, with 16 bases remaining between them. The CDR3 is made up of 15 amino acids. The CDR3 DNA reads as TGCAGCGTTGAAGAACCGGGACTCGGTTCGAATGAGCAGTTCTTC. The encoded protein is CSVEEPGLGSNEQFF.

J is TRBJ1-2 and V is TRBV29-1; 11 bases line up with TRBD1. The CDR3 runs to 14 residues. Germline V gene data show CDR1 as SQVTM and CDR2 as ANQGSEA. With V trimmed by 3 bases and J by 2 bases, 2 bases remained unmatched. The CDR3 sequence is CSVDGQGANYGYTF. DNA of the CDR3: TGCAGCGTTGATGGACAGGGGGCGAACTATGGCTACACCTTC.

J is TRBJ1-3 and V is TRBV7-8, with D perhaps TRBD1 (6 bases). The CDR3 consists of 19 residues. The germline V gene has CDR1 SGHVS and CDR2 FQNEAQ. The ends were cut back, 4 bases at V and 4 bases at J, with 26 bases in the middle. CDR3 sequence (DNA): TGTGCCAGCAGCTCAGTAGGCTACCGGGACACCCAAAGGGGAAACACCATATATTTT. Amino acid sequence: CASSSVGYRDTQRGNTIYF.

Details on this clone: A junction boundary mismatches the germline segment, possibly from a read error. The chain has TRBV6-5 and TRBJ2-7; 9 positions agree with TRBD1. Germline CDR1 is MNHEY and CDR2 is SVGAGI. CDR3 length: 14 amino acids. The chain's CDR3 is CASRLGTGSFEQYF. The CDR3 DNA reads TGTGCCAGCAGGCTCGGGACAGGGTCCTTCGAGCAGTACTTC.

In this sample, this clone turned up a few times. V and J are TRBV7-9 and TRBJ1-5, with 7 bases aligning to TRBD1. This CDR3 comprises 17 residues. Losses at the gene ends were 4 bases for V and 1 base for J; bases not matched to a gene: 10. From germline, CDR1 is SEHNR and CDR2 FQNEAQ (reference sequence). The CDR3: CASSSDRLGYSNQPQHF. The CDR3 DNA reads TGTGCCAGCAGCTCGGACAGGCTCGGGTACAGCAATCAGCCCCAGCATTTT.

The chain uses TRBV4-2 and TRBJ2-3, with TRBD1 identical over 8 bases. Trimming removed 3 bases from V and 0 bases from J; junction bases left unmatched: 8. CDR3 length: 17 amino acids. Germline values: CDR1 LGHNA, CDR2 YNFKEQ. CDR3 region: CASSHGQGGGSTDTQYF. The CDR3 DNA reads as TGTGCCAGCAGCCACGGACAGGGCGGTGGAAGCACAGATACGCAGTATTTT.

The chain has TRBV7-9 and TRBJ1-2; weak D call: TRBD1 (5 bases). V lost 5 bases and J lost 7, with 11 bases in between. Germline V gives CDR1 SEHNR, CDR2 FQNEAQ (reference sequence). This CDR3 region has 12 residues. This CDR3 is CASSQGEGGYTF. The CDR3 nucleotides read TGTGCCAGCAGCCAAGGGGAGGGTGGCTACACCTTC.

This chain uses TRBV4-3 with TRBJ2-3; TRBD1 matches at 7 bases. The CDR3 sequence is 15 residues long. Germline V gene data show CDR1 as LGHNA and CDR2 as YSLEER. Trimming removed 3 bases from V and 4 bases from J; junction bases left unmatched: 7. CDR3 region: CASSQGSGQSDTQYF. The CDR3 DNA reads as TGCGCCAGCAGCCAGGGATCGGGACAGTCAGATACGCAGTATTTT.

V usage is TRBV30 and J usage is TRBJ1-2; 7 bases align to TRBD1. V trimming: 3 bases; J trimming: 2 bases; junction bases outside the gene matches: 6. The germline V gene encodes CDR1 GTSNPN and CDR2 SVGIG (reference sequence). This CDR3 has 14 residues. The CDR3 loop is CAWSFRDSNYGYTF. DNA of the CDR3: TGTGCCTGGAGCTTCCGGGACAGCAACTATGGCTACACCTTC.